This passage covers 5 T cell receptor beta chains from one sample sequenced in a study of OX40 agonist ivuxolimab in advanced cancers. Assay: immunoSEQ multiplex PCR; the TCRdb copy retains only in-frame clones and omits some. The repertoire includes over 45,000 clones, more than 75% of them detected once, and over 1% sits in the top ten. The source material was CD4+ or CD8+ T cells sorted from blood, sampled in a trial of the OX40 agonist ivuxolimab. The receptors originated from an adult with an advanced solid tumor such as melanoma, head and neck, liver or kidney cancer.

The chain employs TRBV18 and TRBJ1-6; TRBD1 aligns across 9 bases. The CDR3 extends over 18 amino acids. V shed 4 bases and J 2 bases; nucleotides not matched to a gene: 9. Looked up from germline, CDR1 is KGHSH and CDR2 is LQKENI. The CDR3 is CASSLIGQGRTYNSPLHF. Here the CDR3 DNA reads TGTGCCAGCTCACTCATCGGACAGGGGAGGACCTATAATTCACCCCTCCACTTT. The whole variable domain, remainder taken from reference TRBV18 and TRBJ1-6, is NAGVMQNPRHLVRRRGQEARLRCSPMKGHSHVYWYRQLPEEGLKFMVYLQKENIIDESGMPKERFSAEFPKEGPSILRIQQVVRGDSAAYFCASSLIGQGRTYNSPLHFGNGTRLTVT.

The chain links TRBV5-6 to TRBJ2-3; D remains unclear. Trimming shortened V by 1 base and J by 6 bases, and 12 bases separated the two germline ends. The CDR3 loop spans 14 amino acids. CDR1 and CDR2 (germline): SGHDT, YYEEEE. The chain's CDR3 is CASSLRLLGDTQYF. Written as DNA, the CDR3 is TGTGCCAGCAGCTTGAGGCTGCTCGGCGATACGCAGTATTTT.

This chain uses TRBV7-8 with TRBJ2-7; 7 nucleotides match TRBD2. Germline values: CDR1 SGHVS, CDR2 FQNEAQ. With V trimmed by 6 bases and J by 0 bases, 5 bases remained unmatched. The CDR3 is made up of 14 amino acids. DNA for the CDR3: TGTGCCAGCAGTAAGGCGGGGGTCTCCTACGAGCAGTACTTC. It codes for CASSKAGVSYEQYF.

In this sample, this clone turned up a few times. The chain links TRBV4-2 to TRBJ1-1; D not certain. The CDR3 runs to 17 residues. Germline V lookup: CDR1 LGHNA, CDR2 YNFKEQ. V was shortened by 0 bases and J by 5 bases, with 19 bases between the two germline ends. Here the CDR3 reads CASSQDYNLVGETEAFF. The DNA for the CDR3 is TGTGCCAGCAGCCAAGATTATAATCTCGTGGGAGAAACTGAAGCTTTCTTT.

The chain couples TRBV18 to TRBJ2-5, with TRBD2 identical over 14 bases. The assigned J gene may be wrong: the sequence end matches TRBJ2-7 better. CDR1 and CDR2 from the germline V gene are KGHSH and LQKENI. The CDR3 runs to 18 residues. The CDR3 nucleotides are TGTGCCAGCTCACCGTCGGGACTAGCGGGAGTACCATCCTACGAGCAGTACTTC. Residues: CASSPSGLAGVPSYEQYF.